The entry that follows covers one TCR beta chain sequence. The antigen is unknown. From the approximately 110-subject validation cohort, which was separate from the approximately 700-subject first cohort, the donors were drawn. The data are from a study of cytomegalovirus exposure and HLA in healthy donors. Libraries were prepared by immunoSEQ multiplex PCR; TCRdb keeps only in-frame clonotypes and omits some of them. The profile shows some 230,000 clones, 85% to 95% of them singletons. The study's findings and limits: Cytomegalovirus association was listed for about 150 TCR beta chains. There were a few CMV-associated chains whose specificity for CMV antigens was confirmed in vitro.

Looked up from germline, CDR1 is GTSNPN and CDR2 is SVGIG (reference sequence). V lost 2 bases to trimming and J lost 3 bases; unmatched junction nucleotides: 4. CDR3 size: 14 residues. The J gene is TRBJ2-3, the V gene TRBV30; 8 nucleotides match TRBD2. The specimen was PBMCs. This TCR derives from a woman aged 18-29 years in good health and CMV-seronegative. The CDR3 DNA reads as TGTGCCTGGAGTACCGGGAGGGTAACAGATACGCAGTATTTT. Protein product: CAWSTGRVTDTQYF.